The 27 T cell receptor beta chains given below trace back to one sample, sequenced in a study of T-cell memory formation after mild COVID-19. TCRdb called the 5' RACE reads again in MiXCR, with one record for every CDR3 protein. The table records 29,000 or so distinct CDR3 sequences, around 15% of them present only once. Sequencing was carried out using PBMCs or a T cell subset sorted from them (not recorded which). These receptor sequences come from an adult who had mild COVID-19 (a few samples of this study predate the infection). Cell type and time point are not known.

This clonotype appeared many times. This chain joins TRBV6-5 and TRBJ1-5; 7 bases agree with TRBD1. Germline assignment: CDR1 MNHEY and CDR2 SVGAGI. The CDR3 runs to 15 residues. With V trimmed by 2 bases and J by 4 bases, 5 bases remained unmatched. CDR3 nucleotide sequence: TGTGCCAGCAGTTACCGGACAGGCTCAAATCAGCCCCAGCATTTT. Translated: CASSYRTGSNQPQHF.

The chain combines TRBV30 with TRBJ2-1; D gene unclear. The germline gives CDR1 GTSNPN, CDR2 SVGIG (reference sequence). V shed 0 bases and J shed 6 bases, with 12 bases lying between them. This CDR3 spans 14 amino acids. The CDR3 sequence: CAWSVTTWGNEQFF. The CDR3 bases are TGTGCCTGGAGTGTGACCACGTGGGGCAATGAGCAGTTCTTC.

This clonotype was detected ten times or more. This chain links TRBV6-1 with TRBJ2-5; D remains ambiguous. The CDR3 covers 17 residues. Germline loops: CDR1 MNHNS, CDR2 SASEGT. The V gene lost 1 base and the J gene lost 1 base, with 16 bases spanning the gap. CDR3: CASSEGPRSFLQETQYF. Here the CDR3 DNA reads TGTGCCAGCAGTGAAGGACCCAGGTCCTTCCTCCAAGAGACCCAGTACTTC.

This clonotype was seen repeatedly, ten times or more. This rearrangement joins TRBV6-5 to TRBJ2-5, with 10 bases matching TRBD2. Germline trimming cut 6 bases from V and 4 bases from J; bases unmatched to any gene: 20. CDR3 length: 19 residues. Germline V lookup: CDR1 MNHEY, CDR2 SVGAGI. The CDR3 is CASSPGDGAGGLSGETQYF. The DNA for the CDR3 is TGTGCCAGCAGCCCCGGGGACGGAGCGGGAGGGCTTTCTGGAGAGACCCAGTACTTC.

The gene calls are TRBV9 and TRBJ1-2; unclear D gene. The CDR3 contains 18 residues. V lost 4 bases, J lost 6 bases, and 28 bases lay in between. Germline values: CDR1 SGDLS, CDR2 YYNGEE. The CDR3 protein is CASSPFALGSGAGHGYTF. Written as DNA, the CDR3 is TGTGCCAGCAGCCCCTTTGCTCTAGGATCGGGAGCTGGCCATGGCTACACCTTC.

Ten or more counts support this clonotype. The chain couples TRBV7-2 to TRBJ1-1; tentative D call: TRBD1 (6 bases). The CDR3 length is 13 residues. V lost 0 bases and J 8 bases, leaving 10 bases between the germline ends. Germline assignment: CDR1 SGHTA and CDR2 FQGNSA. In DNA form, the CDR3 reads TGTGCCAGCAGCTTAGCGGCAAGGGGGGAAGCTTTCTTT. Its protein product is CASSLAARGEAFF.

This clonotype was recorded many times. The chain employs TRBV6-1 and TRBJ1-5; D gene ambiguous. The CDR3 loop spans 16 amino acids. Germline assignment: CDR1 MNHNS and CDR2 SASEGT. Trimming left V 2 bases short and J 2 bases short, with 13 bases between. The CDR3 loop is CASSERGVVRNQPQHF. The CDR3 nucleotides are TGTGCCAGCAGTGAACGTGGGGTTGTGCGCAATCAGCCCCAGCATTTT.

The genes are TRBV5-4 and TRBJ1-6; no firm D call. Germline assignment: CDR1 SGHNT and CDR2 YYREEE (reference sequence). The CDR3 covers 17 residues. V lost 1 base and J lost 2, with 13 bases in between. The CDR3 here is CASSLTGISTYNSPLHF. CDR3 nucleotide sequence: TGTGCCAGCAGCTTGACCGGGATTTCGACCTATAATTCACCCCTCCACTTT.

This clonotype showed up just once. The V and J genes are TRBV6-2 or TRBV6-3 and TRBJ2-7; 12 bases are shared with TRBD2. There are 15 residues in the CDR3. CDR1 is MNHEY and CDR2 is SVGEGT in the germline V gene. Losses at the gene ends were 7 bases for V and 3 bases for J; bases not matched to a gene: 7. CDR3 region: CASTLTSGSIYEQYF. In nucleotides, the CDR3 is TGTGCCAGCACTCTGACTAGCGGGAGTATCTACGAGCAGTACTTC.

The V call is TRBV27, the J call TRBJ1-1; the match to TRBD1 covers 7 bases. V gave up 5 bases and J gave up 4 bases; unmatched junction bases: 7. The length of the CDR3 is 14 residues. CDR1 MNHEY and CDR2 SMNVEV come from the germline V gene (reference sequence). The CDR3 bases are TGTGCCAGCAGTCAACAGGGGAGAGGCACTGAAGCTTTCTTT. Translated: CASSQQGRGTEAFF.

This clonotype occurred many times. The rearrangement uses TRBV3-1 and TRBJ1-6, with D hard to call. The germline V gene encodes CDR1 LGHDT and CDR2 YNNKEL (reference sequence). V lost 3 bases and J 0 bases, leaving 3 bases between the germline ends. This CDR3 is built from 14 residues. Written as DNA, the CDR3 is TGTGCCAGCAGCCATCTCTCCTATAATTCACCCCTCCACTTT. It is translated as CASSHLSYNSPLHF. The complete variable domain, with remaining parts taken from reference TRBV3-1 and TRBJ1-6, reads DTAVSQTPKYLVTQMGNDKSIKCEQNLGHDTMYWYKQDSKKFLKIMFSYNNKELIINETVPNRFSPKSPDKAHLNLHINSLELGDSAVYFCASSHLSYNSPLHFGNGTRLTVT.

The V and J genes are TRBV24-1 and TRBJ1-5, with D possibly TRBD1 on 5 matching bases. There are 15 residues in the CDR3. Deletions cut 6 bases from V and 0 bases from J, with 11 bases between. The germline gives CDR1 KGHDR, CDR2 SFDVKD. CDR3 in amino acids: CATSPGGYSNQPQHF. The CDR3 bases are TGTGCCACCAGTCCCGGGGGATATAGCAATCAGCCCCAGCATTTT.

The V and J genes are TRBV5-4 and TRBJ1-1, with unresolved D. This CDR3 is built from 12 residues. With 4 bases removed from V and 5 bases from J, the gap between germline ends came to 9 bases. Germline V gene sequence: CDR1 SGHNT, CDR2 YYREEE (reference sequence). The CDR3 DNA reads TGTGCCAGCAGCGTTTCGGAAACTGAAGCTTTCTTT. Amino acids: CASSVSETEAFF.

This clonotype occurred many times. The chain links TRBV11-1 to TRBJ2-1, with no clear D. Germline V gene data show CDR1 as SGHAT and CDR2 as FQDESV (reference sequence). This CDR3 has 16 amino acids. Trimming took off 5 bases at V and 2 bases at J, with 16 bases between the two ends. CDR3 protein: CASSRAGLVAYNEQFF. The CDR3 bases are TGTGCCAGCAGCCGGGCCGGTTTGGTGGCCTACAATGAGCAGTTCTTC.

This clonotype was recorded at least ten times. V usage is TRBV7-2 and J usage is TRBJ2-1; perhaps TRBD2 as D (6 bases). The V end was cut by 1 base, the J end by 8 bases, with 18 bases between. Germline CDR1 reads SGHTA; CDR2 reads FQGNSA. The CDR3 loop spans 16 amino acids. CDR3: CASSLGGGAGAYEQFF. CDR3 sequence (DNA): TGTGCCAGCAGCTTAGGCGGCGGGGCGGGCGCCTATGAGCAGTTCTTC.

The genes are TRBV29-1 and TRBJ1-2, with D hard to call. The CDR3 has 13 amino acids. Germline V gene sequence: CDR1 SQVTM, CDR2 ANQGSEA. Deletions cut 1 base from V and 1 base from J, with 7 bases between. This CDR3 is CSVEGQVNYGYTF. CDR3 nucleotide sequence: TGCAGCGTTGAAGGGCAGGTTAACTATGGCTACACCTTC.

The rearrangement uses TRBV27 and TRBJ1-5; a possible D gene is TRBD1 (5 bases). Germline CDR1 and CDR2: MNHEY and SMNVEV (reference sequence). The V gene lost 2 bases and the J gene lost 4 bases, with 12 bases spanning the gap. The CDR3 is 15 residues long. The chain's CDR3 is CASSLEGRENQPQHF. The CDR3 DNA reads TGTGCCAGCAGTTTAGAGGGACGGGAGAATCAGCCCCAGCATTTT.

In its sample, this clonotype was seen many times. This chain joins TRBV7-3 and TRBJ2-1; D unresolved. CDR3 length: 12 amino acids. V dropped 2 bases and J dropped 7 bases, with 6 bases sitting between them. CDR1 SGHTA and CDR2 FQGTGA come from the germline V gene. The CDR3 DNA reads TGTGCCAGCAGCTTAGGGCGGAATGAGCAGTTCTTC. It codes for CASSLGRNEQFF.

There are a few counts of this clonotype. V usage is TRBV12-3 or TRBV12-4 and J usage is TRBJ2-6, with a possible D match to TRBD1 (5 bases). V shed 8 bases and J shed 1 base, with 9 bases lying between them. The CDR3 has 14 amino acids. The CDR3 DNA reads TGTGCCAGCTCAGCAGGGTCTGGGGCCAACGTCCTGACTTTC. It is translated as CASSAGSGANVLTF.

The chain is built from TRBV13 and TRBJ2-3; D is ambiguous. Trimming stripped 4 bases from V and 11 bases from J, with 13 bases between. Germline assignment: CDR1 PRHDT and CDR2 FYEKMQ (reference sequence). There are 12 residues in the CDR3. Here the CDR3 DNA reads TGTGCCAGCAGCTACCAGACCTCCCTGCAGTATTTT. Translation: CASSYQTSLQYF.

At least ten counts were recorded for this clonotype. The chain has TRBV2 and TRBJ2-1; 12 positions match TRBD2. J lost 0 bases, V lost 6 bases, and 12 bases had no gene match. CDR3 length: 19 residues. CDR1 and CDR2 (germline): SNHLY, FYNNEI. DNA of the CDR3: TGTGCCAGCAGGGGGGGTGGACTAGCGGGGCTGAGCTCCTACAATGAGCAGTTCTTC. Protein sequence: CASRGGGLAGLSSYNEQFF.

In its sample, this clonotype was seen many times. The chain uses TRBV6-1 and TRBJ1-1; 7 bases are shared with TRBD1. V lost 5 bases and J lost 4; bases outside the gene matches: 10. This CDR3 region has 15 residues. Germline V gene sequence: CDR1 MNHNS, CDR2 SASEGT. The CDR3 DNA follows: TGTGCCAGCAGTAAAAGACAGGGCAGTTCCACTGAAGCTTTCTTT. Its protein is CASSKRQGSSTEAFF.

This clonotype was found many times. J is TRBJ2-2 and V is TRBV30, with 11 positions matching TRBD2. CDR3 size: 16 residues. V was pared by 0 bases and J by 4 bases, with 4 bases of the junction left unmatched. Germline CDR1 reads GTSNPN; CDR2 reads SVGIG (reference sequence). The CDR3 bases are TGTGCCTGGAGTGTACGGGGGACTAGCGGCACCGGGGAGCTGTTTTTT. This encodes CAWSVRGTSGTGELFF.

This clonotype was seen repeatedly, ten times or more. This rearrangement joins TRBV9 to TRBJ2-1; D is unresolved. The CDR3 spans 12 residues. Trimming took 3 bases from V and 8 from J, leaving 9 bases between them. The germline gives CDR1 SGDLS, CDR2 YYNGEE. The CDR3 nucleotides read TGTGCCAGCAGCGCCCGGACCTATGAGCAGTTCTTC. Protein product: CASSARTYEQFF. The full variable domain, rest sourced from reference TRBV9 and TRBJ2-1, is DSGVTQTPKHLITATGQRVTLRCSPRSGDLSVYWYQQSLDQGLQFLIQYYNGEERAKGNILERFSAQQFPDLHSELNLSSLELGDSALYFCASSARTYEQFFGPGTRLTVL.

This clonotype is termed medium-sized. CDR3 DNA: TGCGCCAGCAGCGCCCACCTAGCGAGGGAGCAGTACTTC. Protein: CASSAHLAREQYF. V usage is TRBV5-1 and J usage is TRBJ2-7, with D perhaps matching TRBD2 (6 bases). Germline V gives CDR1 SGHRS, CDR2 YFSETQ. There are 13 residues in the CDR3. V shed 4 bases and J shed 7 bases, with 15 bases lying between them.

This chain's CDR3 is CASSYVGYEQYF. Written as DNA, the CDR3 is TGTGCCAGCAGTTACGTTGGATACGAGCAGTACTTC. V is TRBV6-2 or TRBV6-3 and J is TRBJ2-7; no reliable D call. The CDR3 runs 12 residues. V gave up 2 bases and J gave up 4 bases, with 6 bases separating them. CDR1 and CDR2 (germline): MNHEY, SVGEGT.

This clonotype was found a few times. The rearrangement uses TRBV29-1 and TRBJ2-3, with 8 nucleotides matching TRBD2. From germline, CDR1 is SQVTM and CDR2 ANQGSEA. The CDR3 sequence is 14 residues long. Germline trimming cut 5 bases from V and 5 bases from J; bases unmatched to any gene: 9. The CDR3 sequence: CSVRRGDVGDTQYF. CDR3 coding DNA: TGCAGCGTTAGGCGGGGGGATGTCGGAGATACGCAGTATTTT.